The rows below give T cell receptor beta chains drawn from one sample of a study of T-cell memory formation after mild COVID-19. TCRdb fed the 5' RACE reads into MiXCR, producing one record per CDR3 protein. The data contain roughly 310,000 distinct CDR3 sequences, 15% to 20% of them singletons. Sequencing was performed on PBMCs or a T cell subset sorted from them (not recorded which). These receptors all stem from a young man who had mild COVID-19 (a few samples of this study predate the infection). Cell type and time point are not known. Both conserved end residues are part of each CDR3. A D gene is named only where the DNA matches it firmly. Expanded clones get a size class; other rows say once, few or many, or leave the size out.

j_call | d_call | clone_size | cdr3_length | v_call | cdr3_aa | cdr3_nt
TRBJ2-3 | . | few | 18 | TRBV7-9 | CASSLIGTSRSPTDTQYF | TGTGCCAGCAGCTTAATCGGTACGAGCCGGTCCCCCACAGATACGCAGTATTTT
TRBJ2-4 | . | . | 15 | TRBV27 | CASSFPGQEGNIQYF | TGTGCCAGCAGTTTCCCGGGGCAGGAAGGAAACATTCAGTACTTC
TRBJ2-2 | . | few | 18 | TRBV7-6 | CASSSTLLRGPGTGELFF | TGTGCCAGCAGCTCTACCCTTCTGCGGGGGCCGGGCACCGGGGAGCTGTTTTTT
TRBJ1-1 | . | few | 12 | TRBV20-1 | CSAGGLGPEAFF | TGCAGTGCTGGGGGATTAGGCCCTGAAGCTTTCTTT
TRBJ2-1 | . | few | 16 | TRBV25-1 | CASSVSGQRAYNEQFF | TGTGCCAGCAGTGTATCCGGCCAGAGGGCCTACAATGAGCAGTTCTTC
TRBJ2-1 | TRBD1 | few | 17 | TRBV7-2 | CASSPGTGVGGYNEQFF | TGTGCCAGCAGCCCCGGGACAGGGGTTGGAGGCTACAATGAGCAGTTCTTC
TRBJ2-2 | TRBD2 | many | 16 | TRBV11-2 | CASSIFSGGNTGELFF | TGTGCCAGCAGCATATTTAGCGGGGGGAACACCGGGGAGCTGTTTTTT
TRBJ2-6 | TRBD2 | few | 17 | TRBV5-1 | CASSAGLLVDGANVLTF | TGCGCCAGCAGCGCGGGACTATTGGTTGACGGGGCCAACGTCCTGACTTTC
TRBJ1-2 | . | . | 13 | TRBV5-5 | CASSLWTDYGYTF | TGTGCCAGCAGCTTGTGGACGGACTATGGCTACACCTTC
TRBJ1-5 | . | . | 15 | TRBV6-1 | CASSKTAYSNQPQHF | TGTGCCAGCAGCAAGACAGCTTATAGCAATCAGCCCCAGCATTTT
TRBJ1-2 | TRBD1 | few | 12 | TRBV15 | CATSRQGDGYTF | TGTGCCACCAGTCGACAGGGGGATGGCTACACCTTC
TRBJ1-3 | . | . | 12 | TRBV20-1 | CSTRGAGNTIYF | TGCAGTACCCGGGGGGCTGGAAACACCATATATTTT
TRBJ2-5 | TRBD1 | few | 13 | TRBV11-2 | CASTQGAGETQYF | TGTGCCAGCACCCAGGGGGCCGGGGAGACCCAGTACTTC
TRBJ2-6 | . | few | 18 | TRBV27 | CASSGGGQSISGANVLTF | TGTGCCAGCAGCGGGGGTGGACAGTCGATCTCTGGGGCCAACGTCCTGACTTTC
TRBJ2-2 | . | few | 17 | TRBV27 | CASSLWSETANTGELFF | TGTGCCAGCAGTTTATGGTCGGAGACAGCGAACACCGGGGAGCTGTTTTTT
TRBJ2-3 | . | . | 14 | TRBV5-4 | CASSLATGKDTQYF | TGTGCCAGCAGCTTGGCCACAGGCAAAGATACGCAGTATTTT
TRBJ2-3 | . | . | 15 | TRBV20-1 | CSADAQLAVPVTQYF | TGCAGTGCCGACGCACAACTAGCCGTACCGGTTACGCAGTATTTT
TRBJ1-2 | TRBD1 | . | 14 | TRBV18 | CASSPPVGGPGYTF | TGTGCCAGCTCACCTCCGGTAGGGGGCCCGGGCTACACCTTC
TRBJ1-5 | . | . | 13 | TRBV27 | CASSFTSRQPQHF | TGTGCCAGCAGTTTTACGAGTAGACAGCCCCAGCATTTT
TRBJ2-3 | TRBD1 | . | 12 | TRBV20-1 | CSAPRQGDTQYF | TGCAGTGCTCCACGACAGGGGGATACGCAGTATTTT
TRBJ2-1 | . | few | 16 | TRBV24-1 | CATSDLRESSYNEQFF | TGTGCCACCAGTGATTTGAGGGAGAGCTCCTACAATGAGCAGTTCTTC
TRBJ2-3 | TRBD2 | . | 16 | TRBV10-3 | CAISPITSGGADTQYF | TGTGCCATCAGTCCTATAACTAGCGGGGGGGCAGATACGCAGTATTTT
TRBJ2-4 | . | . | 15 | TRBV7-8 | CASSHGRVPKNIQYF | TGTGCCAGCAGCCACGGTCGGGTGCCCAAAAACATTCAGTACTTC
TRBJ2-3 | TRBD2 | . | 16 | TRBV2 | CASRVPLAGGPDTQYF | TGTGCCAGCAGGGTCCCACTAGCGGGGGGGCCAGATACGCAGTATTTT
TRBJ1-2 | . | few | 15 | TRBV12-3/TRBV12-4 | CASSLVSPSVGGYTF | TGTGCCAGCAGCTTAGTGTCACCATCGGTGGGAGGCTACACCTTC
TRBJ1-6 | . | few | 13 | TRBV5-4 | CASSLGGSSPLHF | TGTGCCAGCAGCCTGGGGGGAAGTTCACCCCTCCACTTT
TRBJ2-3 | . | . | 15 | TRBV6-2/TRBV6-3 | CASSYTGLITDTQYF | TGTGCCAGCAGTTATACGGGCCTCATCACAGATACGCAGTATTTT
TRBJ1-1 | . | . | 16 | TRBV9 | CASSAYPREGNTEAFF | TGTGCCAGCAGCGCTTATCCTAGAGAAGGGAACACTGAAGCTTTCTTT
TRBJ1-2 | . | few | 14 | TRBV6-2/TRBV6-3 | CASCKAGINYGYTF | TGTGCCAGCTGCAAGGCCGGAATCAACTATGGCTACACCTTC
TRBJ2-5 | . | . | 15 | TRBV2 | CASRGKSRYQETQYF | TGTGCCAGCAGGGGAAAGAGCAGGTACCAAGAGACCCAGTACTTC
TRBJ2-2 | TRBD1 | many | 17 | TRBV5-1 | CASSIGAGGPFTGELFF | TGCGCCAGCAGCATCGGTGCAGGGGGCCCTTTCACCGGGGAGCTGTTTTTT
TRBJ1-5 | . | once | 14 | TRBV6-6 | CASSYPAEGQPQHF | TGTGCCAGCAGTTACCCCGCCGAGGGTCAGCCCCAGCATTTT
TRBJ2-1 | TRBD2 | few | 14 | TRBV6-2/TRBV6-3 | CASSYASGGAGQFF | TGTGCCAGCAGTTACGCTAGCGGGGGGGCTGGGCAGTTCTTC
TRBJ1-2 | . | . | 14 | TRBV20-1 | CSASGTTVGYGYTF | TGCAGTGCAAGCGGGACGACAGTGGGCTATGGCTACACCTTC
TRBJ2-2 | TRBD2 | . | 17 | TRBV5-1 | CASSGGLAGPEIGELFF | TGCGCCAGCAGCGGGGGACTAGCGGGGCCCGAGATCGGGGAGCTGTTTTTT
TRBJ2-7 | . | many | 16 | TRBV5-6 | CASSLEGRLDRREQYF | TGTGCCAGCAGCTTGGAGGGGCGCTTGGACAGACGCGAGCAGTACTTC
TRBJ2-1 | . | . | 11 | TRBV4-2 | CASSQEEREFF | TGTGCCAGCAGCCAAGAGGAAAGGGAGTTCTTC
TRBJ1-2 | TRBD1 | many | 15 | TRBV7-9 | CASSLGGTGEGGYTF | TGTGCCAGCAGCTTAGGAGGGACAGGGGAAGGTGGCTACACCTTC
TRBJ2-3 | . | . | 14 | TRBV4-3 | CASSQELRADTQYF | TGCGCCAGCAGCCAAGAGCTACGCGCAGATACGCAGTATTTT
TRBJ2-1 | TRBD2 | . | 16 | TRBV7-3 | CASSSRGSGGTSEQFF | TGTGCCAGCAGCTCCCGGGGTAGCGGGGGCACCAGTGAGCAGTTCTTC
TRBJ2-5 | TRBD1 | . | 13 | TRBV5-6 | CASSSRDRGTQYF | TGTGCCAGCAGCTCCCGGGACAGGGGGACCCAGTACTTC
TRBJ2-3 | . | . | 13 | TRBV19 | CATARRLTDTQYF | TGTGCCACCGCCAGGCGACTCACAGATACGCAGTATTTT
TRBJ1-3 | . | few | 15 | TRBV4-1 | CASSLSGRSGNTIYF | TGCGCCAGCAGCCTGTCGGGGCGTTCTGGAAACACCATATATTTT
TRBJ1-5 | . | . | 12 | TRBV6-5 | CADRDTHQPQHF | TGTGCCGACCGGGACACCCATCAGCCCCAGCATTTT
TRBJ2-3 | . | . | 15 | TRBV28 | CASSFAPDYSDTQYF | TGTGCCAGCAGTTTTGCCCCGGACTATTCAGATACGCAGTATTTT
TRBJ2-3 | TRBD2 | . | 16 | TRBV6-5 | CASSYSGLARPDTQYF | TGTGCCAGCAGTTACTCGGGACTAGCGCGTCCAGATACGCAGTATTTT
TRBJ2-1 | . | . | 13 | TRBV6-2/TRBV6-3 | CASSYPPYNEQFF | TGTGCCAGCAGTTACCCCCCCTACAATGAGCAGTTCTTC
TRBJ1-6 | TRBD1 | . | 16 | TRBV7-8 | CASSLEARTGDSPLHF | TGTGCCAGCAGCTTAGAAGCCCGGACAGGGGATTCACCCCTCCACTTT
TRBJ2-5 | . | few | 12 | TRBV5-1 | CASSRESATQYF | TGCGCCAGCAGCCGGGAGTCCGCGACCCAGTACTTC
TRBJ2-3 | . | many | 15 | TRBV7-7 | CASSISPASTDTQYF | TGTGCTAGCAGCATTAGTCCGGCTAGCACAGATACGCAGTATTTT
TRBJ2-6 | . | . | 19 | TRBV4-1 | CASSQMAGMPSSGANVLTF | TGCGCCAGCAGCCAGATGGCCGGGATGCCTAGCTCTGGGGCCAACGTCCTGACTTTC
TRBJ2-3 | . | . | 14 | TRBV5-1 | CASSLGGSADTQYF | TGCGCCAGCAGCTTGGGGGGGTCGGCAGATACGCAGTATTTT
TRBJ2-1 | TRBD1 | . | 15 | TRBV20-1 | CRGTGIENSYNEQFF | TGCAGGGGGACAGGGATCGAAAACTCCTACAATGAGCAGTTCTTC
TRBJ2-5 | TRBD1 | few | 15 | TRBV5-1 | CASRILGQGAETQYF | TGCGCCAGCAGGATTTTAGGACAGGGGGCAGAGACCCAGTACTTC
TRBJ2-7 | . | few | 14 | TRBV11-2 | CATTFVQGLKEQYF | TGTGCCACCACTTTTGTACAGGGTCTAAAAGAGCAGTACTTC